This T cell receptor beta chain was found in a study of regulatory T cells in long-lasting Graves disease. Findings and limits, study-wide: Newly diagnosed Graves' patients exceeded persistent ones in TCR diversity. Accuracy might have suffered from few samples.

Time point of the sample: newly diagnosed GD, antithyroid drugs for less than 3 months. Following extraction of RNA from PBMCs, that RNA was used to make the TCR library. CDR3 size: 16 residues. V shed 4 bases, J shed 4 bases, and the junction held 8 bases outside the gene matches. Germline V gene sequence: CDR1 MGHRA, CDR2 YSYEKL. Regarding this clonotype: Its antigen is not known.

Sequencing libraries for TCR beta were prepared with iRepertoire HTBI primers and Arm-PCR of CDR3 regions. MiXCR, applied by TCRdb to the multiplex PCR reads, yields one record per CDR3 protein. The table has 350,000 to 450,000 distinct CDR3 sequences, about 15% seen once. This sample was shared with a second study, whose subject was T cells in Graves' hyperthyroidism and ophthalmopathy.

This sequence joins TRBV4-1 and TRBJ2-1, with 9 bases identical to TRBD2. Material: peripheral blood mononuclear cells (PBMCs), obtained at new diagnosis, from a patient treated with antithyroid drugs. The clonotype originates from a woman between 25 and 40 years old with Graves disease. The CDR3 nucleotides are TGCGCCAGCAGCCCCATCCGAGCGGGAGGTTACAATGAGCAGTTCTTC. This gives the protein CASSPIRAGGYNEQFF.